This passage covers 6 T cell receptor beta chains from one sample sequenced in a study of cytomegalovirus exposure and HLA in healthy donors. PCR used 60 Vbeta primers and 13 Jbeta primers. Data came from immunoSEQ multiplex PCR; TCRdb stores just in-frame clones and leaves some out. Across 130,000 to 150,000 clones, the top ten clones capture around 1.6% of the sample. The sequenced sample consisted of PBMCs. The receptors originated from a woman aged 50 to 60 in good health and CMV-seronegative.

In DNA, the CDR3 is TGTGCCAGTAGTATAGAGGATGGGGCGCCGTCCTCCTACGAGCAGTACTTC. It is translated as CASSIEDGAPSSYEQYF. J is TRBJ2-7 and V is TRBV19, with TRBD1 as a possible D gene (5 bases). V was pared by 0 bases and J by 0 bases, with 15 bases between. In germline, CDR1 is LNHDA, CDR2 SQIVND (reference sequence). The CDR3 has 17 residues.

V usage is TRBV28 and J usage is TRBJ2-7; D is undetermined. Trimming removed 4 bases at V and 2 bases at J, with 6 bases between. The CDR3 has 12 amino acids. Per the germline V gene, CDR1 is MDHEN and CDR2 is SYDVKM. CDR3 sequence: CASSSPAYEQYF. The CDR3 DNA reads as TGTGCCAGCAGTTCCCCTGCCTACGAGCAGTACTTC. The variable domain in full, completed from reference TRBV28 and TRBJ2-7, reads DVKVTQSSRYLVKRTGEKVFLECVQDMDHENMFWYRQDPGLGLRLIYFSYDVKMKEKGDIPEGYSVSREKKERFSLILESASTNQTSMYLCASSSPAYEQYFGPGTRLTVT.

The rearrangement links TRBV18 to TRBJ2-3; D unclear. The CDR3 consists of 13 residues. Germline V gene lookup returns CDR1 KGHSH and CDR2 LQKENI. V was clipped by 5 bases and J by 0 bases, with 6 bases between them. In DNA, the CDR3 is TGTGCCAGCTCAGTAGCTAGCACAGATACGCAGTATTTT. Protein sequence: CASSVASTDTQYF.

V usage is TRBV27 and J usage is TRBJ2-7; weak D call: TRBD1 (6 bases). Trimming shortened V by 3 bases and J by 5 bases, and 11 bases separated the two germline ends. The germline V gene encodes CDR1 MNHEY and CDR2 SMNVEV (reference sequence). The CDR3 has 13 amino acids. The DNA for the CDR3 is TGTGCCAGCAGTTTGGGGCAGGGGAACGAGCAGTACTTC. This translates into CASSLGQGNEQYF.

V is TRBV6-5 and J is TRBJ1-5; a possible D gene is TRBD1 (6 bases). Germline V CDR1 and CDR2: MNHEY, SVGAGI. The CDR3 is made up of 14 amino acids. V was pared by 2 bases and J by 10 bases, with 15 bases between. The DNA of the CDR3 is TGTGCCAGCAGTTACGCAGAGGGGGTCAGCCCCCAGCATTTT. As protein: CASSYAEGVSPQHF.

The chain is built from TRBV15 and TRBJ2-7, with a weak D call TRBD2 (7 bases). Trimming took off 9 bases at V and 3 bases at J, with 18 bases between the two ends. CDR3 length equals 14 residues. Per germline, CDR1 LNHNV and CDR2 YYDKDF (reference sequence). CDR3 DNA sequence: TGTGCCACAGGACTAGGGGGAACCTACTACGAGCAGTACTTC. This encodes CATGLGGTYYEQYF.